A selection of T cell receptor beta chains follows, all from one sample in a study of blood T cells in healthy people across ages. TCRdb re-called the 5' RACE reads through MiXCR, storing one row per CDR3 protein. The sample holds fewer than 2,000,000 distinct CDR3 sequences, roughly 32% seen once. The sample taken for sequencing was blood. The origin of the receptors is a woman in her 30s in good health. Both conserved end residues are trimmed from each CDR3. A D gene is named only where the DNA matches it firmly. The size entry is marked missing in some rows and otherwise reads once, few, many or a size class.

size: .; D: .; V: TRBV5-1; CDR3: ASSLVGSSAPYEQY
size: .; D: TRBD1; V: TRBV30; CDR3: AWSVQGATGNTIY
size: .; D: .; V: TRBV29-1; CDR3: SVVWQGLTGELF
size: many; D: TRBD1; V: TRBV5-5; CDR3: ASSRGHSSYEQY
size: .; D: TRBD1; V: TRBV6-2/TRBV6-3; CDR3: ASSYTPGQGNSGANVPT
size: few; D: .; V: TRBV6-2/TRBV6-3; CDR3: ATREFTDLGYEQY
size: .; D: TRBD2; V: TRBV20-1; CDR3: SARGLAGVWNEQF
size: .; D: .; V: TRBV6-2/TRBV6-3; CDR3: ASSYSEITYEQY
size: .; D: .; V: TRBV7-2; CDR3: ASHGARVGVSSPLH
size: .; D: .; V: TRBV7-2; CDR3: ASSFADRNTEAF
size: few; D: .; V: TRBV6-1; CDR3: ASSEGHMDTQY
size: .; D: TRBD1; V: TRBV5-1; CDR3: ASTKDLGQGGTEAF
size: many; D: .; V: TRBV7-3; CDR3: ASSLGPATDTQY
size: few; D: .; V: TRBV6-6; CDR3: ATRSRGQETQY
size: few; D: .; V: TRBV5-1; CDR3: ASARENTYEQY
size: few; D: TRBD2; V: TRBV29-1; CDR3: SVLGLAGAPDTQY